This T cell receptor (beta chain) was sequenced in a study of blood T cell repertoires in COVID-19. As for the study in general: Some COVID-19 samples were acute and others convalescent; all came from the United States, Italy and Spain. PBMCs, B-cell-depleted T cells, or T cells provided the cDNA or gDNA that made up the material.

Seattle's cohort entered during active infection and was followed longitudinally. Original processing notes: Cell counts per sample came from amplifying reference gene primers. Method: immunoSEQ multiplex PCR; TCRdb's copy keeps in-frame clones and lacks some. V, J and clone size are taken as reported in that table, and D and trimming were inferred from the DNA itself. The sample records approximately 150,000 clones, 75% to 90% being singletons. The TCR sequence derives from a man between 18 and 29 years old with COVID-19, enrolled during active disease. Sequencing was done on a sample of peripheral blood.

The CDR3, as DNA: TGTGCCACCAGAGGGTTACGGGATGGAGATACGCAGTATTTT. Protein sequence: CATRGLRDGDTQYF. This chain connects TRBV24-1 to TRBJ2-3, with D perhaps TRBD2 (5 bases). The V and J ends lost 7 bases and 5 bases respectively, with 15 bases between them. CDR3 size: 14 residues. Germline-derived CDR1 and CDR2 are KGHDR and SFDVKD.